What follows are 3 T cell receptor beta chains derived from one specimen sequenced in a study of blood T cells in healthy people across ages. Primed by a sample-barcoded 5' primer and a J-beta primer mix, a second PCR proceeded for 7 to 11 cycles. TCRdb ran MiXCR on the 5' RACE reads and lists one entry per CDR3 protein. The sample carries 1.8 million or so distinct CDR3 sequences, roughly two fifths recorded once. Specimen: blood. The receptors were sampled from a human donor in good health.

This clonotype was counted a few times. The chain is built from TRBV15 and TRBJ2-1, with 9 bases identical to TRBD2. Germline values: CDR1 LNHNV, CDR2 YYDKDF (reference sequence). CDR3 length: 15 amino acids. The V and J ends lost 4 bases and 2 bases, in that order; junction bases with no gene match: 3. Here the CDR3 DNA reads TGTGCCACCAGCAAATTAGCGGGGGCCTACAATGAGCAGTTCTTC. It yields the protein CATSKLAGAYNEQFF.

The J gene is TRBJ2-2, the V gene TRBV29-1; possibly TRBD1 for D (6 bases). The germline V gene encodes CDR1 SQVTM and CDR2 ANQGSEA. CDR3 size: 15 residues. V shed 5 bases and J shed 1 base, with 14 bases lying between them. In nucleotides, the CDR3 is TGCAGCGTTTGGATAGGGGGATGGAACACCGGGGAGCTGTTTTTT. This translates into CSVWIGGWNTGELFF.

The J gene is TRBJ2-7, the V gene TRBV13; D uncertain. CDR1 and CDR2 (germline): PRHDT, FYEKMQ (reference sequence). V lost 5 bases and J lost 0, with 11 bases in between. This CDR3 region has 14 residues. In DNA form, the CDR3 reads TGTGCCAGCAGCCCCTACATGAGCTCCTACGAGCAGTACTTC. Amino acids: CASSPYMSSYEQYF.